This is a list of T cell receptor beta chains from one sample in a study of cytomegalovirus exposure and HLA in healthy donors. The method was immunoSEQ multiplex PCR; TCRdb's version includes in-frame clones alone and lacks a portion of them. Of under 200,000 clones listed, about 86% are singletons. The sample consisted of PBMCs. Every receptor here comes from a woman between 18 and 29 years old in good health and CMV-seronegative. Both conserved end residues are part of each CDR3. A D gene is named only where the DNA matches it firmly. Not every row has a clone size; where given, it reads once, few, many or a size class.

CDR3nt	CDR3aa	abundance	j_gene	v_gene	d_gene
TGTGCCAGCAGTCAGGGTACTGAAGCTTTCTTT	CASSQGTEAFF	.	TRBJ1-1	TRBV6-5	.
TGCAGCGTTGCTGGGGAAGGACAGGGGACCGGGAAGGGCTACACCTTC	CSVAGEGQGTGKGYTF	.	TRBJ1-2	TRBV29-1	TRBD1
TGTGCCATCACGACCTCCAACAGGAACCCCAAATCGATGAACACTGAAGCTTTCTTT	CAITTSNRNPKSMNTEAFF	.	TRBJ1-1	TRBV10-3	.
TGTGCCAGTAGTATATTACCAGGGAATGAGCAGTTCTTC	CASSILPGNEQFF	once	TRBJ2-1	TRBV19	.
TGCGCCAGCAGCTTGTACGACAGGGGGCGTCGGAGTGGAGATACGCAGTATTTT	CASSLYDRGRRSGDTQYF	.	TRBJ2-3	TRBV5-1	TRBD1
TGTGCCACCGCCAGGGGGACTTACGGCTACACCTTC	CATARGTYGYTF	.	TRBJ1-2	TRBV19	TRBD1
TGTGCCAGCAGTGTGACAGGCCAAAACTATGGCTACACCTTC	CASSVTGQNYGYTF	.	TRBJ1-2	TRBV28	.
TGCGCCAGCAGCTTGGCAGGGGGTAGCAATCAGCCCCAGCATTTT	CASSLAGGSNQPQHF	.	TRBJ1-5	TRBV5-1	TRBD1
TGTGCCACTAGAAACAGGGGTACAGATACGCAGTATTTT	CATRNRGTDTQYF	.	TRBJ2-3	TRBV19	TRBD1
TGTGCCATCAGTGAGCAGGGGGCAGGCGTAAGTAACTATGGCTACACCTTC	CAISEQGAGVSNYGYTF	.	TRBJ1-2	TRBV10-3	TRBD1
TGTGCCAGCAGGCGTCTACAGGGGTACGAGCAGTACTTC	CASRRLQGYEQYF	few	TRBJ2-7	TRBV5-8	TRBD1
TGTGCCAGCAGACAAACATCCTCTTCCTACGAGCAGTACTTC	CASRQTSSSYEQYF	.	TRBJ2-7	TRBV6-5	.
TGTGCCAGTTCCCCACAGCTTAACACTGAAGCTTTCTTT	CASSPQLNTEAFF	.	TRBJ1-1	TRBV28	.
TGTGCCACCAGCACCTTGACGGACTACTACTATGGCTACACCTTC	CATSTLTDYYYGYTF	once	TRBJ1-2	TRBV15	.
TGTGCCAGCTCACAAGGGACAGGGGATCGAACTGAAGCTTTCTTT	CASSQGTGDRTEAFF	.	TRBJ1-1	TRBV18	TRBD1
TGTGCTGACAGGGTGGACTATGGCTACACCTTC	CADRVDYGYTF	.	TRBJ1-2	TRBV2	TRBD1
TGTGCCAGCAGCTGGAGGGACAGCTATGGCTACACCTTC	CASSWRDSYGYTF	.	TRBJ1-2	TRBV7-8	TRBD1
TGTGCCAGCAGCGGTCTAAATTCACCCCTCCACTTT	CASSGLNSPLHF	.	TRBJ1-6	TRBV7-2	.
TGCGCCAGCAGCCAAGGTCAACATTCCTACAATGAGCAGTTCTTC	CASSQGQHSYNEQFF	.	TRBJ2-1	TRBV4-3	.
TGTGCCAGCAGCTTAGATCTAGGCGATGAGCAGTTCTTC	CASSLDLGDEQFF	.	TRBJ2-1	TRBV7-9	.
TGCGCCAGCAGCCCGAGGTGGATAGCGGGAGGGGAGACCCAGTACTTC	CASSPRWIAGGETQYF	.	TRBJ2-5	TRBV4-3	TRBD2
TGTGCCAGTAGTCGGGGACAGGGCAACAATGAGCAGTTCTTC	CASSRGQGNNEQFF	.	TRBJ2-1	TRBV19	TRBD1
TGTGCCAGTAGTATACGGGAACAGGGGAGCACTGAAGCTTTCTTT	CASSIREQGSTEAFF	.	TRBJ1-1	TRBV19	TRBD1
TGTGCCAGCAGCGTAGTCGGAACCCGACATAGCACAGATACGCAGTATTTT	CASSVVGTRHSTDTQYF	.	TRBJ2-3	TRBV9	.
TGTGCCATCAGTGCCCTACAGGAGAACTATGGCTACACCTTC	CAISALQENYGYTF	.	TRBJ1-2	TRBV10-3	.
TGTGCCAGCGCGACGGGACAGCAAAAAAACATTCAGTACTTC	CASATGQQKNIQYF	.	TRBJ2-4	TRBV2	TRBD1
TGTGCCAGCAGCTTAGGGACTAGCTACGAGCAGTACTTC	CASSLGTSYEQYF	.	TRBJ2-7	TRBV13	.
TGCAGCGCTACCGGGACAGCAAATTACGAGCAGTACTTC	CSATGTANYEQYF	.	TRBJ2-7	TRBV29-1	TRBD1
TGTGCCAGCAGCTTAAGCCAGGTCACCGGGGAGCTGTTTTTT	CASSLSQVTGELFF	.	TRBJ2-2	TRBV7-9	.
TGTGCCAGCAGTTTAGGACTCTATTCCTACGAGCAGTACTTC	CASSLGLYSYEQYF	few	TRBJ2-7	TRBV27	.
TGTGCCAGCAGTGACTCGGGGCTAGCGGGAGGGTCGAGCTCCTACAATGAGCAGTTCTTC	CASSDSGLAGGSSSYNEQFF	.	TRBJ2-1	TRBV6-4	TRBD2
TGTGCCAGCGCAGGAAGCAATGAGCAGTTCTTC	CASAGSNEQFF	once	TRBJ2-1	TRBV27	.
TGTGCCAGCAGTCGAAGGGACAGGGTGAATGAGCAGTTCTTC	CASSRRDRVNEQFF	once	TRBJ2-1	TRBV6-5	TRBD1
TGTGCCAGCAGGGGGACTCAACGGGAGGACACCGGGGAGCTGTTTTTT	CASRGTQREDTGELFF	.	TRBJ2-2	TRBV4-2	TRBD2
TGTGCCAGCAGCTTCACCAGTTATAATTCACCCCTCCACTTT	CASSFTSYNSPLHF	few	TRBJ1-6	TRBV7-9	.
TGTGCCAGCGGTAGGGAGGGAAGGTCCTCCAATGGCTACACCTTC	CASGREGRSSNGYTF	.	TRBJ1-2	TRBV7-8	.
TGCGCCAGCAGCTTGGCCAACATGGTAACTGAAGCTTTCTTT	CASSLANMVTEAFF	.	TRBJ1-1	TRBV5-1	.
TGCAGCGTTGACAGGGGAACCGTGAATCCCTTAGCTTTCTTT	CSVDRGTVNPLAFF	.	TRBJ1-1	TRBV29-1	.
TGTGCCAGCAGTGAATACGGGACACAACTCTACAATGAGCAGTTCTTC	CASSEYGTQLYNEQFF	.	TRBJ2-1	TRBV6-1	.
TGTGCCAGCAGTGTCAGCGACTATGGCTACACCTTC	CASSVSDYGYTF	.	TRBJ1-2	TRBV6-1	.
TGCAGCGTTGGGGACAGGGTTAATCAGCCCCAGCATTTT	CSVGDRVNQPQHF	.	TRBJ1-5	TRBV29-1	TRBD1
TGTGCCAGCAGTGATGGGGGGGGCGCAGATACGCAGTATTTT	CASSDGGGADTQYF	.	TRBJ2-3	TRBV6-4	.
TGTGCCAGCAGCGAGGTCTCAGGGGGAGGAACTGAAGCTTTCTTT	CASSEVSGGGTEAFF	.	TRBJ1-1	TRBV7-9	TRBD1
TGTGCCAGTAGGTATACAGGACAGTCCTACAATGAGCAGTTCTTC	CASRYTGQSYNEQFF	.	TRBJ2-1	TRBV19	.
TGTGCCAGCAGCTTTCGTCCCCACTCACGGGGCCAAGAGACCCAGTACTTC	CASSFRPHSRGQETQYF	.	TRBJ2-5	TRBV5-4	.
TGTGCCAGCAGCTTAGGGACTAGCGGGGGGGTATCGTCTGAGCAGTTCTTC	CASSLGTSGGVSSEQFF	.	TRBJ2-1	TRBV7-6	TRBD2
TGTGCCAGCAGCCAGTGGACAGGGGTCGGCGAGCAGTACTTC	CASSQWTGVGEQYF	.	TRBJ2-7	TRBV5-8	TRBD1
TGTGCCACCAGCAGAGATGCCAGGGGGCAATACGAGCAGTACTTC	CATSRDARGQYEQYF	.	TRBJ2-7	TRBV15	TRBD1
TGTGCCAGCAGCTTTAACAGGGGAGGCTCCTACAATGAGCAGTTCTTC	CASSFNRGGSYNEQFF	.	TRBJ2-1	TRBV5-4	.
TGTGCCAGCATCGGACTAGCGGGGGGGGGTGCCCAGTACTTC	CASIGLAGGGAQYF	.	TRBJ2-5	TRBV2	TRBD2
TGTGCTAGTGGTTTCGGGGGTTGGGAGACCCAGTACTTC	CASGFGGWETQYF	.	TRBJ2-5	TRBV12-5	.
TGTGCCAGCGCGGGAGCGGACAGAAGCACAGATACGCAGTATTTT	CASAGADRSTDTQYF	.	TRBJ2-3	TRBV18	.